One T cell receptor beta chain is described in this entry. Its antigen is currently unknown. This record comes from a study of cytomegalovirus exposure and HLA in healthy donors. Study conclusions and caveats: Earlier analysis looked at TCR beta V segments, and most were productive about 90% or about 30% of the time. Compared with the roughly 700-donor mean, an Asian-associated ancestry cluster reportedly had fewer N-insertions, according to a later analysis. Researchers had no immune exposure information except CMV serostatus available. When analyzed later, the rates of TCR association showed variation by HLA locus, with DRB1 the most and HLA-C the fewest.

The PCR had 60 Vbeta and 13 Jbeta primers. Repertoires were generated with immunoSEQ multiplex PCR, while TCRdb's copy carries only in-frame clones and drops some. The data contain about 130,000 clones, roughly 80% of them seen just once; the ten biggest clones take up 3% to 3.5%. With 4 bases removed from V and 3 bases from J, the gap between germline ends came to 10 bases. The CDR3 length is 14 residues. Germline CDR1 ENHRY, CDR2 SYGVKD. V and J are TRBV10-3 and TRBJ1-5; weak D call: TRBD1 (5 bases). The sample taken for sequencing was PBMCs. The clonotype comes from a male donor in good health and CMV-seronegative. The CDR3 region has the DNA TGTGCCATCAGTGTAGAAGGGGTCAATCAGCCCCAGCATTTT. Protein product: CAISVEGVNQPQHF.